This record concerns one T cell receptor (beta chain) sequence. The data are from a study of blood T cell repertoires in COVID-19. Generated by immunoSEQ multiplex PCR, the TCRdb table keeps only in-frame clones and is missing some. The table includes roughly 60,000 clones, about 80% detected once. The TCR originated in a man between 60 and 70 years old with acute or convalescent COVID-19. The specimen was peripheral blood.

The CDR3 region has the DNA TGTGCCAGCACCGTTACAGGGCCCCCCTACGAGCAGTACTTC. This translates into CASTVTGPPYEQYF. V and J are TRBV6-5 and TRBJ2-7; a possible D gene is TRBD1 (6 bases). The ends were cut back, 7 bases at V and 2 bases at J, with 15 bases in the middle. Looked up from germline, CDR1 is MNHEY and CDR2 is SVGAGI. CDR3 length: 14 residues.